Listed below are T cell receptor beta chains from one sample, sequenced in a study of blood T cell repertoires in COVID-19. Method: immunoSEQ multiplex PCR; TCRdb's copy keeps in-frame clones and lacks some. The top ten hold roughly 16% of the sample, which has around 63,000 clones, 84% seen once. The sequenced sample consisted of peripheral blood. Receptors originate from a man aged 60 to 75 with COVID-19, enrolled during active disease. Both conserved end residues are part of each CDR3. D genes are given only for firm matches. The size entry is marked missing in some rows and otherwise reads once, few, many or a size class.

j_gene	d_gene	abundance	v_gene	CDR3nt	CDR3aa
TRBJ1-2	TRBD1	-	TRBV19	TGTGCCAGTAGTCTCGGACAGGCAACCCCTAACTATGGCTACACCTTC	CASSLGQATPNYGYTF
TRBJ1-2	TRBD1	-	TRBV5-4	TGTGCCAGCAGCCCTCATCGGACAGGGGCGGACTATGGCTACACCTTC	CASSPHRTGADYGYTF
TRBJ1-5	-	-	TRBV15	TGTGCCACCAGCGGCCGACAGAGCAATCAGCCCCAGCATTTT	CATSGRQSNQPQHF
TRBJ1-1	TRBD1	-	TRBV9	TGTGCCAGCAGCGTAGTAGGACAGGGGATGGGTGAAGCTTTCTTT	CASSVVGQGMGEAFF
TRBJ1-2	TRBD1	-	TRBV28	TGTGCCAGCAGTTTTGTGAACAGGGGGCTGGGCTACACCTTC	CASSFVNRGLGYTF
TRBJ1-2	-	-	TRBV28	TGTGCCAGCAGTACAGGGTACTATGGCTACACCTTC	CASSTGYYGYTF
TRBJ2-5	-	few	TRBV5-4	TGTGCCAGCAGCGGCGGTGAGGCGGAGACCCAGTACTTC	CASSGGEAETQYF
TRBJ1-2	-	-	TRBV2	TGTGCCAGCACAAAACAGGGATCTAACTATGGCTACACCTTC	CASTKQGSNYGYTF
TRBJ2-1	TRBD2	-	TRBV3-1/TRBV3-2	TGTGCCAGCAGCGTAACTAGCGGGGTTTTTCTCTCCTACAATGAGCAGTTCTTC	CASSVTSGVFLSYNEQFF
TRBJ2-2	TRBD2	-	TRBV5-5	TGTGCCAGCAGTAGACTAGCGGGGAACACCGGGGAGCTGTTTTTT	CASSRLAGNTGELFF
TRBJ2-5	TRBD1	-	TRBV10-3	TGTGCCATCAGTGACCCGGGACAGGGTGGAGAGACCCAGTACTTC	CAISDPGQGGETQYF
TRBJ1-5	-	-	TRBV2	TGTGCCAGCAGCCAGGGATCCGGCAATCAGCCCCAGCATTTT	CASSQGSGNQPQHF
TRBJ1-5	TRBD1	once	TRBV13	TGTGCCAGCAGCTCGACAGGGGCGGGGGCTTATAGCAATCAGCCCCAGCATTTT	CASSSTGAGAYSNQPQHF
TRBJ2-7	-	-	TRBV5-1	TGCGCCAGCAGCTTGGCGGGCGGGGCGATAACCTACGAGCAGTACTTC	CASSLAGGAITYEQYF
TRBJ1-4	TRBD1	-	TRBV6-1	TGTGCCAGCAGTGAACCCGGACAGGGTGGTGAAAAACTGTTTTTT	CASSEPGQGGEKLFF
TRBJ2-1	TRBD2	-	TRBV3-1/TRBV3-2	TGTGCCAGCAGCCAAGGACTAGCTGAGCAGTTCTTC	CASSQGLAEQFF
TRBJ2-5	-	-	TRBV6-5	TGTGCCAGCACTCAAGGGACGACTAGGTCCAAGACCCAGTACTTC	CASTQGTTRSKTQYF
TRBJ1-1	-	-	TRBV4-1	TGCGCCAGCAGAGCCATTCAGGGAAACACTGAAGCTTTCTTT	CASRAIQGNTEAFF
TRBJ2-1	TRBD2	few	TRBV10-2	TGCGCCAGCAGTGAGTCCCTCCTCCTAGCGGGGTTTTTCTTC	CASSESLLLAGFFF
TRBJ2-1	-	once	TRBV21-1	TGTGCCAGCAGGGAACCCGTGCTAGCGGGAGGGCCCTATGAGCAGTTCTTC	CASREPVLAGGPYEQFF
TRBJ2-2	TRBD2	-	TRBV14	TGTGCCAGCAGCCGGACTAGCGGATTCACCGGGGAGCTGTTTTTT	CASSRTSGFTGELFF
TRBJ1-2	-	-	TRBV5-5	TGTGCCAGCAGCCAGACACTGTATGGCTACACCTTC	CASSQTLYGYTF
TRBJ1-5	TRBD1	-	TRBV3-1/TRBV3-2	TGTGCCAGCAGCCAGGGAGGTACAGGGGGTCAGCCCCAGCATTTT	CASSQGGTGGQPQHF
TRBJ2-2	-	few	TRBV3-1/TRBV3-2	TGTGCCAGCAGCCAACAAGTCGGTACCGGGGAGCTGTTTTTT	CASSQQVGTGELFF
TRBJ1-2	TRBD1	-	TRBV10-3	TGTGCCATCAGCTTTGGACAGGGAAACTATGGCTACACCTTC	CAISFGQGNYGYTF
TRBJ1-6	-	-	TRBV6-2/TRBV6-3	TGTGCCAGCAGTTACCCCCCGGGACAAGGGACCAGCTCCTATAATTCACCCCTCCACTTT	CASSYPPGQGTSSYNSPLHF
TRBJ1-2	-	-	TRBV7-2	TGTGCCAGCAGCCTGATGCGGACAGCTAACTATGGCTACACCTTC	CASSLMRTANYGYTF
TRBJ1-5	TRBD1	-	TRBV9	TGTGCCAGCAGCGCCCGGGACAGAGTCAATCAGCCCCAGCATTTT	CASSARDRVNQPQHF
TRBJ2-7	TRBD1	-	TRBV11-2	TGTGCCAGCAGCTTTCCTTCCCGGGACAGCACCTACGAGCAGTACTTC	CASSFPSRDSTYEQYF
TRBJ1-5	-	-	TRBV5-4	TGTGCCAGCAGCCGGGGGGGGAATCAGCCCCAGCATTTT	CASSRGGNQPQHF
TRBJ2-7	TRBD1	-	TRBV29-1	TGCAGCGTTGCGGGGACAGGGATATACGAGCAGTACTTC	CSVAGTGIYEQYF
TRBJ2-5	TRBD2	once	TRBV7-2	TGTGCCAGCAGCTGGGGACTAGCGGGGGGCCTGGAGACCCAGTACTTC	CASSWGLAGGLETQYF
TRBJ2-7	TRBD1	-	TRBV6-5	TGTGCCAGCGTCGGGACAGGCCTACCCGGCGAGCAGTACTTC	CASVGTGLPGEQYF
TRBJ2-7	TRBD1	-	TRBV20-1	TGCAGTGCTAGTTGGACAGGGAAGTATGGGCAGTACTTC	CSASWTGKYGQYF
TRBJ2-3	TRBD2	-	TRBV5-1	TGCGCCAGCAGCTACGAGCGGGGGCTCGATACGCAGTATTTT	CASSYERGLDTQYF
TRBJ1-2	-	-	TRBV5-4	TGTGCCAGCAGTTTAGACAGTACTTATGGCTACACCTTC	CASSLDSTYGYTF
TRBJ1-4	TRBD1	-	TRBV6-5	TGTGCCAGCAGGTCCGGGACAGTTGTTGAAAAACTGTTTTTT	CASRSGTVVEKLFF
TRBJ1-4	-	-	TRBV18	TGTGCCAGCTCCCAGGCGGGTTCATTTGGTGAAAAACTGTTTTTT	CASSQAGSFGEKLFF
TRBJ1-1	TRBD1	-	TRBV19	TGTGCCAGTAGTATTGGGTTGGGACAGGAAAACACTGAAGCTTTCTTT	CASSIGLGQENTEAFF
TRBJ1-1	-	-	TRBV19	TGTGCCAGTAGTATAGAAACGGTACGAGTTGAAGCTTTCTTT	CASSIETVRVEAFF
TRBJ1-1	TRBD1	-	TRBV10-3	TGTGCCATCAGCTTTAGTGGGGGACAGGGAAGGACTGAAGCTTTCTTT	CAISFSGGQGRTEAFF